The clone carrying this T cell receptor beta chain occurred many times. The antigen is unknown. Unique molecular identifiers were used to barcode this TCRbeta library. From the PCR reads, TCRdb called clonotypes with MiXCR, one entry per CDR3 protein. The sample lists roughly 350,000 distinct CDR3 sequences, 15% to 20% occurring once. The data stem from a study of T-cell reconstitution after alpha-beta-depleted transplantation in children. The CDR3 contains 14 residues. V was cut by 6 bases and J by 1 base, with 15 bases left in between. CDR1 SQVTM and CDR2 ANQGSEA come from the germline V gene. Study conclusions and caveats: The main origin of T-cell counts and diversity one year after transplant was newly produced T cells. Roughly two months post-transplant, alpha-beta T cells reportedly originated from several hundred graft clones that had expanded.

This TCR derives from a male patient between 2 and 10 years old who had a stem cell transplant for acute lymphoblastic leukemia, so the T cells may come from the graft donor. The material sequenced was PBMCs, mostly from graft donor cells, taken 360 days after TCRalphabeta/CD19-depleted stem cell transplant. The chain uses TRBV29-1 and TRBJ2-5; D possibly corresponds to TRBD2 (6 bases). CDR3 amino acids: CSVAGRQSQETQYF. In DNA form, the CDR3 reads TGCAGCGTGGCTGGGAGGCAGTCCCAAGAGACCCAGTACTTC.